Listed below are T cell receptor beta chains from one sample, sequenced in a study of cytomegalovirus exposure and HLA in healthy donors. Only in-frame clones appear in the TCRdb table, and some are missing; sequencing was by immunoSEQ multiplex PCR. The sample lists nearly 100,000 clones; roughly a tenth were seen once. Sequencing was done on a sample of PBMCs. The receptors come from a man between 45 and 60 years old in good health and CMV-seropositive. CDR3s include the opening cysteine and the closing phenylalanine or tryptophan. The D gene is left open where the match is weak. Rows may omit the clone size; those that give it use once, few, many or a size class.

clone size	V gene	J gene	D gene	CDR3 protein	CDR3 DNA
.	TRBV30	TRBJ1-1	.	CAWRETANTEAFF	TGTGCCTGGAGGGAAACAGCGAACACTGAAGCTTTCTTT
.	TRBV4-1	TRBJ2-1	TRBD1	CASSPAGTDSYNEQFF	TGCGCCAGCAGCCCAGCCGGGACAGACTCCTACAATGAGCAGTTCTTC
few	TRBV6-4	TRBJ1-1	TRBD1	CANKDRERDPLIRNTEAFF	TGTGCCAACAAAGACAGGGAACGCGACCCGCTCATACGAAACACTGAAGCTTTCTTT
.	TRBV4-1	TRBJ1-1	.	CASSRGQTNTEAFF	TGCGCCAGCAGCCGAGGACAGACGAACACTGAAGCTTTCTTT
.	TRBV6-1	TRBJ1-2	.	CASSEAEYGYTF	TGTGCCAGCAGTGAAGCCGAGTACGGCTACACCTTC
.	TRBV10-1	TRBJ2-3	TRBD2	CASSESGLAGQDTQYF	TGCGCCAGCAGTGAGTCAGGACTAGCGGGGCAAGATACGCAGTATTTT
.	TRBV5-4	TRBJ2-3	TRBD1	CASSAGQGTDTQYF	TGTGCCAGCAGCGCGGGACAGGGCACAGATACGCAGTATTTT
few	TRBV7-3	TRBJ2-2	TRBD1	CASSPRPGGNTGELFF	TGTGCCAGCAGCCCCCGGCCAGGGGGGAACACCGGGGAGCTGTTTTTT
few	TRBV28	TRBJ2-5	TRBD2	CASRGSGSQETQYF	TGTGCCAGCAGGGGAAGCGGGAGTCAAGAGACCCAGTACTTC
.	TRBV6-6	TRBJ1-1	.	CASSYSIGTEAFF	TGTGCCAGCAGTTACTCGATCGGGACTGAAGCTTTCTTT
few	TRBV5-8	TRBJ1-5	.	CASSLASYSNQPQHF	TGTGCCAGCAGCTTGGCTAGTTATAGCAATCAGCCCCAGCATTTT
few	TRBV28	TRBJ2-5	TRBD1	CASSATWDRETEAQYF	TGTGCCAGCAGTGCAACTTGGGACAGGGAGACGGAGGCCCAGTACTTC
.	TRBV18	TRBJ1-1	.	CASSPSSRDNTEASF	TGTGCCAGCTCCCCAAGTTCCAGGGATAACACTGAAGCTTCCTTT
few	TRBV4-1	TRBJ2-7	TRBD1	CASSQVTGGGQGEQYF	TGCGCCAGCAGCCAAGTGACAGGGGGCGGTCAAGGCGAGCAGTACTTC
large	TRBV7-9	TRBJ2-6	.	CASSPREVSGANVLTF	TGTGCCAGCAGCCCTCGCGAGGTCTCTGGGGCCAACGTCCTGACTTTC
few	TRBV5-6	TRBJ2-7	.	CASSLATATNEQYF	TGTGCCAGCAGCTTGGCCACAGCCACCAACGAGCAGTACTTC
.	TRBV21-1	TRBJ2-7	.	CASSNHCRQAISYEQYF	TGTGCCAGCAGCAACCATTGTAGGCAGGCCATCTCCTACGAGCAGTACTTC
.	TRBV28	TRBJ2-4	TRBD1	CASSRTGRNIQYF	TGTGCCAGCAGTCGGACAGGGAGAAACATTCAGTACTTC
.	TRBV21-1	TRBJ1-5	.	CASSLGLRQPQHF	TGTGCCAGCAGCTTGGGGCTTCGGCAGCCCCAGCATTTT
few	TRBV19	TRBJ1-1	TRBD1	CASSTLGQGNTEAFF	TGTGCCAGTAGTACCCTCGGACAGGGGAACACTGAAGCTTTCTTT
few	TRBV19	TRBJ1-2	TRBD1	CASSTTGARNYGYTF	TGTGCCAGTAGTACTACAGGGGCCCGTAACTATGGCTACACCTTC
.	TRBV10-3	TRBJ2-7	.	CAISTTTGTYEQYF	TGTGCCATCAGTACTACGACGGGAACCTACGAGCAGTACTTC
.	TRBV30	TRBJ2-7	TRBD2	CAWSVAGVTSYEQYF	TGTGCCTGGAGTGTTGCGGGAGTGACCTCCTACGAGCAGTACTTC
.	TRBV6-1	TRBJ1-3	.	CASIQIPGNTIYF	TGTGCCAGCATCCAGATTCCTGGAAACACCATATATTTT
.	TRBV28	TRBJ1-1	TRBD1	CASSPQGGLPHLEAFF	TGTGCCAGCAGTCCCCAGGGGGGCCTTCCCCATTTGGAAGCTTTCTTT
.	TRBV7-2	TRBJ2-5	.	CASSLLKRTQETQYF	TGTGCCAGCAGCCTTCTCAAGCGGACTCAAGAGACCCAGTACTTC
few	TRBV25-1	TRBJ1-3	.	CASSEHKRSSGNTIYF	TGTGCCAGCAGTGAACACAAACGGAGCTCTGGAAACACCATATATTTT
few	TRBV5-5	TRBJ2-7	TRBD1	CASKRQGQYEQYF	TGTGCCAGCAAGCGACAGGGCCAATACGAGCAGTACTTC